The next 6 T cell receptor beta chains were all read from a single sample in a study of long-term antiretroviral therapy in people with HIV. At survey level, the immunoSEQ assay was run in its v3.0 version. Assay used: immunoSEQ multiplex PCR; TCRdb lists only in-frame clones, some missing. Of 28,000 or so clones in the sample, roughly 84% were seen once. Sample: unsorted PBMCs, taken 0.4 years after starting antiretroviral therapy. Source of these receptors: a man between 18 and 35 years old with HIV.

The chain recombines TRBV19 with TRBJ2-7; 11 nucleotides align to TRBD1. V lost 3 bases to trimming and J lost 2 bases; unmatched junction nucleotides: 3. CDR1 is LNHDA and CDR2 is SQIVND in the germline V gene (reference sequence). The CDR3 loop spans 15 amino acids. The CDR3, as DNA: TGTGCCAGTAGTATCGGGACAGGGGGGACCTACGAGCAGTACTTC. It encodes CASSIGTGGTYEQYF. The entire variable domain, with the rest obtained from reference TRBV19 and TRBJ2-7, is as follows: DGGITQSPKYLFRKEGQNVTLSCEQNLNHDAMYWYRQDPGQGLRLIYYSQIVNDFQKGDIAEGYSVSREKKESFPLTVTSAQKNPTAFYLCASSIGTGGTYEQYFGPGTRLTVT.

In its sample, this clone was seen once. The chain links TRBV11-2 to TRBJ1-2, with unresolved D. Trimming removed 5 bases at V and 0 bases at J, with 16 bases between. This CDR3 contains 16 residues. Per germline, CDR1 SGHAT and CDR2 FQNNGV. The DNA of the CDR3 is TGTGCCAGCAGCCAAAAAGGCTGGGGTACTAACTATGGCTACACCTTC. Its protein product is CASSQKGWGTNYGYTF.

The rearrangement joins TRBV5-4 to TRBJ1-1, with D possibly being TRBD1 (5 bases). This CDR3 is built from 15 residues. Germline V gives CDR1 SGHNT, CDR2 YYREEE (reference sequence). Between the trimmed V and J ends, which lost 4 bases and 4 bases, there was a span of 17 bases. CDR3: CASSPTGGTGTEAFF. DNA for the CDR3: TGTGCCAGCAGCCCCACCGGGGGGACGGGCACTGAAGCTTTCTTT.

This clone has a single count. The CDR3 bases are TGTGCCAGCAGTTTGGGGACCAAAAATGAGCAGTTCTTC. Its translation is CASSLGTKNEQFF. V is TRBV27 and J is TRBJ2-1; D may match TRBD1 or TRBD2 (5 bases each). The CDR3 spans 13 residues. V gave up 3 bases and J gave up 7 bases, with 10 bases separating them. The germline V gene has CDR1 MNHEY and CDR2 SMNVEV (reference sequence).

The chain is built from TRBV28 and TRBJ2-1; D may match TRBD1 or TRBD2 (6 bases each). Germline-derived CDR1 and CDR2 are MDHEN and SYDVKM. CDR3 length equals 15 residues. Trimming left V 5 bases short and J 9 bases short, with 20 bases between. The CDR3 nucleotides read TGTGCCAGCAGTCGCTTGCCGGGGGCTGCCGTTGAGCAGTTCTTC. This gives the protein CASSRLPGAAVEQFF.

The CDR3 bases are TGCGCCAGCAGCCCCTACTATTTGGAAGGACTAGTCGGGGCCGAGGAGCAGTTCTTC. As protein: CASSPYYLEGLVGAEEQFF. This sequence joins TRBV5-1 and TRBJ2-1, with 7 positions matching TRBD2. Losses at the gene ends were 4 bases for V and 10 bases for J; bases not matched to a gene: 26. This CDR3 has 19 amino acids. In germline, CDR1 is SGHRS, CDR2 YFSETQ. The entire variable domain, with the rest obtained from reference TRBV5-1 and TRBJ2-1, is as follows: KAGVTQTPRYLIKTRGQQVTLSCSPISGHRSVSWYQQTPGQGLQFLFEYFSETQRNKGNFPGRFSGRQFSNSRSEMNVSTLELGDSALYLCASSPYYLEGLVGAEEQFFGPGTRLTVL.